The T cell receptor beta chain described here comes from a study of blood T cell repertoires in COVID-19 (dated by TCRdb to 2020 to 2022). About the full investigation: Samples from collaborators originated in the United States, Italy and Spain and spanned both the acute and convalescent phases of COVID-19. The material from the prospective study consisted of cDNA or gDNA derived from T cells, B-cell-depleted T cells, or PBMCs. Nearly every sample came with metadata listing a de-identified subject ID, COVID-19 status, age in years and sex. The samples were drawn from two sources: the first 160 participants of the ongoing ImmuneRACE study, and 950 to 1,500 subjects contributed by 6 global collaborators. A freely available public database, intended as a resource for researchers studying the immune response to SARS-CoV-2, is where the repertoires were released. Where available, HLA class I and class II types were taken from metadata supplied by the sample provider and were not determined by assay-based typing. Subjects who had been exposed to COVID-19, were actively infected with it, or had recovered from it provided the deeply sampled blood TCRbeta repertoires that made up the dataset.

This clone was seen once. The clone's antigen remains unknown. Per-base quality was not reported, and no clone a single base away is much larger than it. What the authors observed across the whole study: The quantity of clinical and demographic metadata differed by source and by participant and was supplied without curation.

Enrolling through a virtual design, the prospective study's participants ranged in age from about 18 to 89 years and lived across about two dozen United States geographic areas. Cohort assignment in the prospective study relied on participant-reported clinical history from a screening survey and a study questionnaire. ImmuneRACE Cohort 3 recovered participants were defined by two consecutive negative NP/OP PCR tests, healthcare professional clearance, or symptom resolution. In the prospective study, mobile phlebotomists collected whole blood, serum and a nasopharyngeal or oropharyngeal swab from each participant. Over an approximately 2-month period, participants in the prospective study had the option of providing additional blood draws and questionnaires. Before DNA extraction, blood samples from the prospective study were shipped at room temperature or frozen. TCRbeta CDR3 regions were amplified from genomic DNA by means of the immunoSEQ Assay, a bias-controlled multiplex PCR. The study's own analysis went as follows. The number of nucleated cells in each sample was estimated by amplification of reference gene primers within the assay. Sequence reads were collapsed and filtered to measure the absolute abundance of every unique TCRbeta CDR3 rearrangement. For each sample, productive Simpson clonality was calculated as the square root of Simpson's diversity index over productive rearrangements. Not all clones reach the TCRdb copy of this immuneACCESS table, which keeps in-frame sequences only. Checked studies attribute under half of the gap to unresolved V genes and leave the rest unexplained. V, J and clone size reflect that table, while D and trimming were determined from the DNA. The sample table lists approximately 220,000 clones, approximately 90% of them with a count of one. 1.2% of the sample is taken by the ten largest.

The germline V gene encodes CDR1 LNHDA and CDR2 SQIVND (reference sequence). From cysteine to phenylalanine, the CDR3 is 15 amino acids long. The read is trimmed to its CDR3 DNA, 45 bases read in frame from base 1. The V and J ends are trimmed by 2 bases and 3 bases, leaving 11 bases between them. The source of this sequence is a man younger than 45 who had recovered from COVID-19. Rearrangement joined TRBV19 to TRBJ1-5; the D gene cannot be resolved reliably. Sequencing was done on a sample of PBMCs or T cells enriched from blood (not recorded which). For the CDR3, the sequence is CASSISGNLNQPQHF. The sequence in DNA is TGTGCCAGTAGTATATCGGGGAATCTCAATCAGCCCCAGCATTTT.